A selection of T cell receptor beta chains follows, all from one sample in a study of cytomegalovirus exposure and HLA in healthy donors. The data were produced by immunoSEQ multiplex PCR, yet TCRdb's version contains in-frame clones alone and is incomplete. The data show roughly 90,000 clones, 75% to 85% seen once. The sequenced sample consisted of PBMCs. These receptors all stem from a man aged 18-30 years in good health and CMV-seronegative. CDR3s include the opening cysteine and the closing phenylalanine or tryptophan. D genes are given only for firm matches. Rows may omit the clone size; those that give it use once, few, many or a size class.

V	D	size	J	CDR3	DNA
TRBV4-2	NA	NA	TRBJ1-5	CASSQGPGSNQPQHF	TGTGCCAGCAGCCAAGGGCCAGGTAGCAATCAGCCCCAGCATTTT
TRBV7-3	TRBD1	once	TRBJ2-1	CASSQDMVQGVNEQFF	TGTGCCAGCAGCCAGGATATGGTACAGGGGGTAAATGAGCAGTTCTTC
TRBV2	NA	NA	TRBJ1-1	CARAGSAVNTEAFF	TGTGCCAGGGCAGGGTCTGCAGTGAACACTGAAGCTTTCTTT
TRBV2	TRBD2	NA	TRBJ2-5	CASNLASGGRGLETQYF	TGTGCCAGCAACCTGGCTAGCGGGGGGAGAGGATTGGAGACCCAGTACTTC
TRBV13	NA	once	TRBJ1-5	CASSSGHTNQPQHF	TGTGCCAGCAGCTCGGGACACACAAATCAGCCCCAGCATTTT
TRBV2	NA	NA	TRBJ1-5	CASSEAGGDQPQHF	TGTGCCAGCAGTGAAGCTGGAGGGGACCAGCCCCAGCATTTT
TRBV5-8	TRBD1	NA	TRBJ1-1	CASSRTGMNTEAFF	TGTGCCAGCAGCCGGACAGGCATGAACACTGAAGCTTTCTTT
TRBV18	NA	NA	TRBJ1-6	CASSQLQGDNSPLHF	TGTGCCAGCTCGCAATTACAGGGAGACAATTCACCCCTCCACTTT
TRBV18	TRBD1	NA	TRBJ1-1	CASSPGQGTEAFF	TGTGCCAGCTCACCGGGACAGGGGACTGAAGCTTTCTTT
TRBV6-1	TRBD1	NA	TRBJ1-2	CASSEQTATGYYGYTF	TGTGCCAGCAGTGAACAGACCGCGACAGGGTACTATGGCTACACCTTC
TRBV7-7	TRBD1	once	TRBJ2-2	CASSEDRGNTGELFF	TGTGCCAGCAGCGAGGACAGGGGGAACACCGGGGAGCTGTTTTTT
TRBV10-2	TRBD2	NA	TRBJ2-1	CASNPLKGLAGGDYNEQFF	TGCGCCAGCAACCCCCTAAAAGGACTAGCGGGGGGGGACTACAATGAGCAGTTCTTC
TRBV18	TRBD1	NA	TRBJ2-7	CASSLPGQGYEQYF	TGTGCCAGCTCACTACCGGGACAGGGATACGAGCAGTACTTC
TRBV2	NA	NA	TRBJ2-7	CASNPPGMDYEQYF	TGTGCCAGCAATCCCCCAGGGATGGACTACGAGCAGTACTTC
TRBV2	NA	NA	TRBJ1-2	CASSGGEYGYTF	TGTGCCAGCAGTGGGGGGGAGTATGGCTACACCTTC
TRBV11-2	TRBD2	NA	TRBJ2-3	CASSRGTSGYTDTQYF	TGTGCCAGCAGCAGAGGGACTAGCGGGTACACAGATACGCAGTATTTT
TRBV5-1	TRBD1	NA	TRBJ1-2	CASSPTGGAAGYTF	TGCGCCAGCAGCCCGACAGGGGGCGCGGCCGGCTACACCTTC
TRBV10-1	TRBD1	few	TRBJ2-7	CASSRDRGREQYF	TGCGCCAGCAGTAGGGACAGGGGGCGCGAGCAGTACTTC
TRBV7-9	TRBD1	NA	TRBJ1-5	CSSSQQGAGNQPQHF	TGTTCCAGCAGCCAACAGGGGGCTGGCAATCAGCCCCAGCATTTT
TRBV11-2	NA	NA	TRBJ2-7	CASSSAGTTRSEQYF	TGTGCCAGCAGCTCAGCCGGGACAACAAGGAGCGAGCAGTACTTC
TRBV1	NA	NA	TRBJ1-5	CTSSQRMRGTNQPQHF	TGCACCAGCAGCCAAAGAATGCGGGGCACCAATCAGCCCCAGCATTTT
TRBV6-1	TRBD2	NA	TRBJ2-7	CASSEGRTSGYEQYF	TGTGCCAGCAGTGAAGGTAGAACTAGCGGCTACGAGCAGTACTTC
TRBV13	NA	NA	TRBJ1-1	CASSLGFSGTEAFF	TGTGCCAGCAGCTTAGGGTTTTCGGGAACTGAAGCTTTCTTT
TRBV6-5	NA	NA	TRBJ2-7	CASSYGGTSSYEQYF	TGTGCCAGCAGTTACGGGGGGACGTCTTCCTACGAGCAGTACTTC
TRBV30	TRBD1	NA	TRBJ1-4	CAWSGAGTENEKLFF	TGTGCCTGGAGCGGTGCCGGGACAGAAAATGAAAAACTGTTTTTT
TRBV6-4	TRBD2	NA	TRBJ2-3	CASSDSSGGTDTQYF	TGTGCCAGCAGTGACTCGAGCGGGGGCACAGATACGCAGTATTTT
TRBV19	TRBD1	NA	TRBJ1-2	CASSARQGARNYGYTF	TGTGCCAGTAGTGCCAGACAGGGGGCGAGGAACTATGGCTACACCTTC
TRBV6-1	TRBD1	once	TRBJ2-7	CASSELGTALIEQYF	TGTGCCAGCAGTGAATTAGGGACAGCTCTAATCGAGCAGTACTTC
TRBV9	TRBD2	NA	TRBJ2-1	CASSGSSLAGGLREQFF	TGTGCCAGCAGCGGGTCATCCCTAGCGGGGGGGCTACGTGAGCAGTTCTTC
TRBV27	TRBD1	NA	TRBJ2-7	CASSLSTGTGRNRGEQYF	TGTGCCAGCAGTTTATCGACGGGGACAGGGAGGAATAGGGGCGAGCAGTACTTC
TRBV27	TRBD1	NA	TRBJ1-1	CASSPRQGLDTEAFF	TGTGCCAGCAGTCCCCGACAGGGCTTAGACACTGAAGCTTTCTTT
TRBV21-1	NA	NA	TRBJ1-2	CASSKGSALYGYTF	TGTGCCAGCAGCAAAGGGAGCGCCCTCTATGGCTACACCTTC
TRBV19	NA	few	TRBJ1-2	CASSIIASYGYTF	TGTGCCAGTAGTATAATCGCCAGCTATGGCTACACCTTC
TRBV2	NA	NA	TRBJ1-2	CASTEEGNPYGYTF	TGTGCCAGCACGGAGGAGGGGAACCCCTATGGCTACACCTTC
TRBV10-3	TRBD1	NA	TRBJ2-7	CAISDSTGGGEQYF	TGTGCCATCAGCGATTCGACAGGGGGAGGCGAGCAGTACTTC
TRBV4-1	NA	few	TRBJ2-7	CASSARLAGSRTYEQYF	TGCGCCAGCAGCGCCCGGCTGGCGGGGTCCCGTACCTACGAGCAGTACTTC
TRBV5-4	NA	NA	TRBJ1-2	CASSQDSGLYGYTF	TGTGCCAGCAGCCAAGACTCAGGGCTCTATGGCTACACCTTC
TRBV11-3	TRBD1	NA	TRBJ2-7	CASSSRDSYEQYF	TGTGCCAGCAGCTCCCGGGACAGCTACGAGCAGTACTTC
TRBV10-1	NA	NA	TRBJ1-2	CASSESRGIPYGYTF	TGCGCCAGCAGTGAGTCTCGGGGGATTCCCTATGGCTACACCTTC
TRBV5-1	NA	NA	TRBJ1-1	CASSFGGATEAFF	TGCGCCAGCAGCTTTGGGGGGGCCACTGAAGCTTTCTTT
TRBV19	NA	once	TRBJ1-2	CASMRAETNYGYTF	TGTGCCAGTATGAGGGCAGAGACTAACTATGGCTACACCTTC
TRBV19	TRBD1	NA	TRBJ2-6	CASRAIEGTGVSGANVLTF	TGTGCCAGTAGGGCAATTGAGGGGACAGGGGTCTCTGGGGCCAACGTCCTGACTTTC